This TCR beta chain was sequenced during a study of human T cells and chemical hapten exposure. TCRdb called the RACE reads again in MiXCR, with one record for every CDR3 protein. The sample shows under 100,000 distinct CDR3 sequences, 10% to 11% of them seen only once. Germline CDR1 SGHAT, CDR2 FQNNGV. V dropped 2 bases and J dropped 0 bases, with 8 bases sitting between them. This CDR3 contains 14 residues. Time point given: patch test 3, about 24 weeks after DPC sensitization. As to treatment: therapeutic diphenylcyclopropenone sensitization with weekly scalp DPC. This clonotype was counted between two and nine times.

This receptor was taken from a woman aged 50 to 65 with alopecia areata. Some clones in this sample may be carry-over from other donors' samples. The material sequenced was whole blood, taken in connection with sensitization to the hapten diphenylcyclopropenone (DPC). The chain joins TRBV11-2 to TRBJ2-7, with D hard to call. CDR3 DNA: TGTGCCAGCAGCTTATATCCTACCTCCTACGAGCAGTACTTC. Protein: CASSLYPTSYEQYF.